This T cell receptor (beta chain) was documented in a study of T cells in Graves' hyperthyroidism and ophthalmopathy. Study-level findings and limits: From stable hyperthyroidism, ophthalmopathy was set apart by a 13 V-J model. The model foresaw ophthalmopathy a median about 6.1 months prior to onset.

There are many counts of this clonotype. Its cognate antigen is unknown. Amplified TCR beta CDR3 regions derived from RNA transcripts. When the TCR CDR3 underwent first-round RT-PCR, the HTBI primer set was used. TCRdb re-analysed the multiplex PCR reads in MiXCR, keeping a single row per CDR3 protein. The top ten clones hold 12% of a sample with hundreds of thousands of distinct CDR3 sequences, roughly 14% of them seen once. Disease lasting under 3 months, a NOSPECS grade of at least 4, and a Clinical Activity Score of at least 3 were features of the ophthalmopathy patients. It was 10 ml of fresh peripheral blood that supplied the PBMCs. The V and J ends lost 0 bases and 5 bases respectively, with 7 bases between them. Germline CDR1 and CDR2: SEHNR and FQNEAQ (reference sequence). The CDR3 spans 13 residues.

The chain has TRBV7-9 and TRBJ1-1; no clear D gene. The TCR originated in a woman aged 45-60 years with Graves' ophthalmopathy. The sample was blood. CDR3 region: CASSLAVGTEAFF. In DNA form, the CDR3 reads TGTGCCAGCAGCTTAGCAGTGGGGACTGAAGCTTTCTTT.